Each of the 18 T cell receptor beta chains below was sequenced from the same sample in a study of blood T cell repertoires in COVID-19. Assay: immunoSEQ multiplex PCR; the TCRdb copy retains only in-frame clones and omits some. The sample records approximately 230,000 clones, 80% to 90% being singletons. The sample consisted of PBMCs or T cells enriched from blood (not recorded which). All receptors derive from a man younger than 30 who had recovered from COVID-19.

The rearrangement uses TRBV5-1 and TRBJ1-2; maybe TRBD1 (5 bases). This CDR3 has 14 amino acids. The germline V gene encodes CDR1 SGHRS and CDR2 YFSETQ. V was clipped by 4 bases and J by 1 base, with 11 bases between them. This CDR3 is CASSDSGNNYGYTF. The CDR3 DNA is TGCGCCAGCAGCGATTCAGGGAATAACTATGGCTACACCTTC.

This chain connects TRBV4-2 to TRBJ2-1; 9 positions match TRBD1. This CDR3 has 17 residues. Germline lookup yields CDR1 LGHNA and CDR2 YNFKEQ. The trim removed 0 bases at V and 4 bases at J, leaving 7 bases unmatched. CDR3 amino acids: CASSQENGQGSYNEQFF. The CDR3 nucleotides read TGTGCCAGCAGCCAAGAGAACGGACAGGGGTCATACAATGAGCAGTTCTTC.

The gene calls are TRBV20-1 and TRBJ1-5; D unclear. The CDR3 contains 13 residues. V was trimmed by 3 bases and J by 1 base, leaving 7 bases between them. From germline, CDR1 is DFQATT and CDR2 SNEGSKA (reference sequence). CDR3 DNA: TGCAGTGCTAGTTCGAGGAGCAATCAGCCCCAGCATTTT. It encodes CSASSRSNQPQHF.

This clone was detected only once. The V call is TRBV29-1, the J call TRBJ2-7, with D possibly TRBD2 on 5 matching bases. Trimming removed 6 bases from V and 1 base from J, with 10 bases in between. This CDR3 has 12 amino acids. CDR1 SQVTM and CDR2 ANQGSEA come from the germline V gene. CDR3 sequence (DNA): TGCAGCGTCCGGGGATTATCCTACGAGCAGTACTTC. Translated, it gives CSVRGLSYEQYF.

The genes are TRBV7-9 and TRBJ1-2, with no clear D. Trimming stripped 4 bases from V and 2 bases from J, with 8 bases between. The germline CDR1 and CDR2 sequences are SEHNR and FQNEAQ (reference sequence). The CDR3 has 13 residues. This chain's CDR3 is CASSSGVNYGYTF. The CDR3 nucleotides read TGTGCCAGCAGCTCCGGGGTGAACTATGGCTACACCTTC.

V gene TRBV3-1 (or the pseudogene TRBV3-2) combines with J gene TRBJ1-1; a weak D match, TRBD1 (5 bases). V dropped 6 bases and J dropped 6 bases, with 11 bases sitting between them. Germline CDR1 LGHDT, CDR2 YNNKEL (reference sequence). CDR3 length: 12 residues. CDR3 nucleotides: TGTGCCAGCAGTCGTGGGGGGGCTGAAGCTTTCTTT. Residues: CASSRGGAEAFF.

In nucleotides, the CDR3 is TGTGCCAGCAGCGATAGAACTAACTATGGCTACACCTTC. Translating gives CASSDRTNYGYTF. The rearrangement links TRBV7-9 to TRBJ1-2; D is ambiguous. Trimming removed 5 bases from V and 0 bases from J, with 7 bases in between. The CDR3 length is 13 residues. The germline V gene encodes CDR1 SEHNR and CDR2 FQNEAQ (reference sequence).

The chain joins TRBV4-2 to TRBJ2-1; 9 bases fit TRBD2. With 2 bases clipped from V and 2 bases from J, the junction kept 4 bases outside the gene matches. The CDR3 extends over 16 amino acids. In germline, CDR1 is LGHNA, CDR2 YNFKEQ. The CDR3 coding sequence is TGTGCCAGCAGCCAAAGGGCTAGCGGGGCCTACAATGAGCAGTTCTTC. Protein sequence: CASSQRASGAYNEQFF.

The V gene is TRBV4-2, the J gene TRBJ2-1; 13 bases are shared with TRBD2. The CDR3 sequence is 16 residues long. J lost 9 bases, V lost 2 bases, and 7 bases had no gene match. Germline CDR1 reads LGHNA; CDR2 reads YNFKEQ. CDR3 loop: CASSQLTGTSGVEQFF. CDR3 sequence (DNA): TGTGCCAGCAGCCAACTTACCGGGACTAGCGGGGTTGAGCAGTTCTTC.

This chain connects TRBV30 to TRBJ1-1, with D maybe TRBD1 (5 bases). This CDR3 has 13 residues. V was trimmed by 4 bases and J by 1 base, leaving 10 bases between them. CDR1 and CDR2 from the germline V gene are GTSNPN and SVGIG (reference sequence). Here the CDR3 DNA reads TGTGCCTGGAAGTTGACAGCGAACACTGAAGCTTTCTTT. Translation: CAWKLTANTEAFF.

This chain connects TRBV19 to TRBJ2-1, with 7 nucleotides matching TRBD1. Per the germline V gene, CDR1 is LNHDA and CDR2 is SQIVND (reference sequence). With 5 bases clipped from V and 4 bases from J, the junction kept 11 bases outside the gene matches. The CDR3 contains 16 residues. CDR3 region: CASSRLEGGLYNEQFF. The CDR3, as DNA: TGTGCCAGTAGTCGACTCGAAGGGGGCCTTTACAATGAGCAGTTCTTC.

The chain joins TRBV6-5 to TRBJ2-7; the match to TRBD1 covers 8 bases. The CDR3 consists of 14 residues. Germline-derived CDR1 and CDR2 are MNHEY and SVGAGI. Trimming at V came to 5 bases and at J to 7 bases, leaving 10 bases not matched to a gene. The CDR3 DNA reads TGTGCCAGCAGTAAGGGACAGGTCTCGGGGGAGCAGTACTTC. It yields the protein CASSKGQVSGEQYF.

This clone has a single count. The chain has TRBV5-4 and TRBJ2-1; maybe TRBD1 (7 bases). The CDR3 runs to 17 residues. Trimming took 1 base from V and 4 from J, leaving 18 bases between them. Per germline, CDR1 SGHNT and CDR2 YYREEE (reference sequence). CDR3 in DNA: TGTGCCAGCAGCTTGCTCAGGGGGACTGAGCGTTACAATGAGCAGTTCTTC. Its translation: CASSLLRGTERYNEQFF.

The chain has TRBV11-2 and TRBJ1-6; unclear D gene. With 4 bases removed from V and 2 bases from J, the gap between germline ends came to 12 bases. In germline, CDR1 is SGHAT, CDR2 FQNNGV. CDR3 size: 16 residues. The CDR3 protein is CASSSVSGAYNSPLHF. Written as DNA, the CDR3 is TGTGCCAGCAGCTCCGTCTCCGGGGCCTATAATTCACCCCTCCACTTT.

As for this clone: Its ends do not fully match the called genes, so a read error is possible. The gene calls are TRBV12-3 or TRBV12-4 and TRBJ2-1, with TRBD2 matching over 8 bases. This CDR3 spans 13 amino acids. The CDR3 spells CASSSGSYSEQFF. CDR3 nucleotide sequence: TGTGCCAGCAGTAGCGGGAGTTACAGTGAGCAGTTCTTC.

This chain links TRBV25-1 with TRBJ1-6, with D uncertain. This CDR3 comprises 14 residues. In germline, CDR1 is MGHDK, CDR2 SYGVNS. V lost 6 bases to trimming and J lost 7 bases, with 13 bases between them. The CDR3 protein is CASSGLRGNSPLHF. In DNA form, the CDR3 reads TGTGCCAGCAGCGGGTTAAGAGGGAATTCACCCCTCCACTTT.

In the case of this clone: A read error may account for a junction end that differs from germline. This chain joins TRBV5-6 and TRBJ1-6; 8 bases agree with TRBD1. The germline gives CDR1 SGHDT, CDR2 YYEEEE. This CDR3 region has 15 residues. CDR3 DNA sequence: TGTGCCAGCAGCTTAGGACAGGGCCCCTATTCACCCCTTCACTTT. It is translated as CASSLGQGPYSPLHF.

This clone was observed once. The V call is TRBV28, the J call TRBJ1-4, with a weak D call TRBD1 (6 bases). Per the germline V gene, CDR1 is MDHEN and CDR2 is SYDVKM. V shed 3 bases and J shed 4 bases, with 9 bases lying between them. This CDR3 spans 14 amino acids. CDR3 sequence (DNA): TGTGCCAGCAGTTTTTGGACAGATAATGAAAAACTGTTTTTT. Its protein is CASSFWTDNEKLFF.